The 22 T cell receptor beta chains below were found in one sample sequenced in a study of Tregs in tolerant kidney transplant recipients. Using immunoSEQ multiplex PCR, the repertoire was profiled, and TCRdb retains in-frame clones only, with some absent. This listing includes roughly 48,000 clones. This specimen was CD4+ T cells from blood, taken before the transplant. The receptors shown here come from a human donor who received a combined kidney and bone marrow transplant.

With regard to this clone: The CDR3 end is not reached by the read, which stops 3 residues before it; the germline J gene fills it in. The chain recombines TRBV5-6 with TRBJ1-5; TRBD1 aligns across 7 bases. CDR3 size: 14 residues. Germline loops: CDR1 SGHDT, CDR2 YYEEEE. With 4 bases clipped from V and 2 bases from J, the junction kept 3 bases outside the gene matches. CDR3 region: CASSITGGNQPQHF. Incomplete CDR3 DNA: TGTGCCAGCAGCATCACAGGGGGCAATCAGCCC.

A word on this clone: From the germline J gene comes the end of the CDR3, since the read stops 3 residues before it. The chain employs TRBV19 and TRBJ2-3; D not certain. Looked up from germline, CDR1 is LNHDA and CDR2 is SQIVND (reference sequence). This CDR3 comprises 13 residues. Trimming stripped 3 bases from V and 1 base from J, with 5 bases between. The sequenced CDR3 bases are TGTGCCAGTAGTATCCAGGGCACAGATACG. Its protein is CASSIQGTDT. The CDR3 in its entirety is CASSIQGTDTQYF.

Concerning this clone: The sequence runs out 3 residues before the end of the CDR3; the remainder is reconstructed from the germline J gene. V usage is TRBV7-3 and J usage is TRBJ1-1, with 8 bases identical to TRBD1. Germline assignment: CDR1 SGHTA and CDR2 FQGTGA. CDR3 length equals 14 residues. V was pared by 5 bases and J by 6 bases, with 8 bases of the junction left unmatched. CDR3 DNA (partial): TGTGCCAGCAGCCGACAGGGGAGGGGTGCTGAA. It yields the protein CASSRQGRGAE. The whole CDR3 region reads CASSRQGRGAEAFF.

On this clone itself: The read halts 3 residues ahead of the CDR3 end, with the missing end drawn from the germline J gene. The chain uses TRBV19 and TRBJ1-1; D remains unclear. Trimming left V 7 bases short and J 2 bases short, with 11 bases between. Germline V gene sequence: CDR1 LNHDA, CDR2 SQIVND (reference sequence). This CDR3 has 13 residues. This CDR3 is CASKERTNTEAFF. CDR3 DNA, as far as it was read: TGTGCCAGTAAAGAAAGGACTAACACTGAA.

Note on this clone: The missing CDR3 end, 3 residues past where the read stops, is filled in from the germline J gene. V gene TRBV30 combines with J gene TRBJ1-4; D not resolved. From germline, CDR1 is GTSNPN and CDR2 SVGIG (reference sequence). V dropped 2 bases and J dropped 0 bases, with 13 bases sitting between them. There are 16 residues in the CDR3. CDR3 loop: CAWSYWTDATNEKLFF. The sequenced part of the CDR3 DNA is TGTGCCTGGAGTTACTGGACTGACGCAACTAATGAAAAA.

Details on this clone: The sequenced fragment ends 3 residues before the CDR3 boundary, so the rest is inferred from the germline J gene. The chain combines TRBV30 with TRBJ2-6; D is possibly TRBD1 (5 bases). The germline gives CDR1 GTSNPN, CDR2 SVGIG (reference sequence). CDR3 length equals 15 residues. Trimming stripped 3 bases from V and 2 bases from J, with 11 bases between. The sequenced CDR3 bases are TGTGCCTGGAGCCAAAGGGGTACTGGGGCCAACGTC. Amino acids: CAWSQRGTGANV. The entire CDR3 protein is CAWSQRGTGANVLTF.

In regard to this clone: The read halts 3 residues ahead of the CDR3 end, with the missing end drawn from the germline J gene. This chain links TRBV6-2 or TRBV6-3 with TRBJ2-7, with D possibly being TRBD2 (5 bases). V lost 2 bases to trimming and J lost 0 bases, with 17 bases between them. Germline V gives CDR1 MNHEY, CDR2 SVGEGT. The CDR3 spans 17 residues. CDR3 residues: CASSYRADERYSYEQYF. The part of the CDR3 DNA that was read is TGTGCCAGCAGTTACCGTGCGGACGAGCGGTACTCCTACGAG.

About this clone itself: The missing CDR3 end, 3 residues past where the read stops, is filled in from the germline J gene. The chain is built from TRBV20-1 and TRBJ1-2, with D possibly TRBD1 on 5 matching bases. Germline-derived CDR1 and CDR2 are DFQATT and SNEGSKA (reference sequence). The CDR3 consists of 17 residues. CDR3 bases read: TGCAGTGCTAGGGGACTAGCGGGAGAAGCAAGTCGGTCGGGC. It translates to CSARGLAGEASRSG. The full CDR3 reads CSARGLAGEASRSGYTF.

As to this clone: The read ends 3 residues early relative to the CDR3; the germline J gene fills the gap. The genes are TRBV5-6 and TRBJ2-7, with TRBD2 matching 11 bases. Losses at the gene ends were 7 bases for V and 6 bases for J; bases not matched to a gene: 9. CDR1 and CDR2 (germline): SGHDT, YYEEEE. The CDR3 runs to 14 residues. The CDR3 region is CASGGGGLAAEQYF. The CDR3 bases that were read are TGTGCCAGCGGAGGGGGGGGACTAGCGGCCGAG.

This CDR3 reads CASSETGQGSGSPLHF. The CDR3 DNA, read in part, is TGTGCCAGCTCAGAGACGGGACAGGGGAGCGGTTCACCC. The chain employs TRBV18 and TRBJ1-6; 10 bases agree with TRBD1. Coverage ceases 3 residues before the CDR3 finishes, and the germline J gene fills in the end. Looked up from germline, CDR1 is KGHSH and CDR2 is LQKENI. V was pared by 5 bases and J by 9 bases, with 10 bases of the junction left unmatched. The CDR3 runs to 16 residues.

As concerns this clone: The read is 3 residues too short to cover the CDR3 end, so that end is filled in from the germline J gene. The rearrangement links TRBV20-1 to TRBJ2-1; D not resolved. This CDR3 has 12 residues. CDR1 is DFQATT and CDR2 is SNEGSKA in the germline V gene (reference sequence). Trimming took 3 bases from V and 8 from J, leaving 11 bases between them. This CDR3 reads CSASPDWDEQFF. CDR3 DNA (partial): TGCAGTGCTAGCCCAGACTGGGATGAG.

The CDR3 loop is CASSPQGAGETQYF. The sequenced CDR3 bases are TGTGCCAGCAGTCCACAGGGGGCTGGGGAGACC. The chain recombines TRBV5-6 with TRBJ2-5, with 9 bases identical to TRBD1. The read halts 3 residues ahead of the CDR3 end, with the missing end drawn from the germline J gene. The trim removed 5 bases at V and 5 bases at J, leaving 7 bases unmatched. This CDR3 spans 14 amino acids. CDR1 and CDR2 (germline): SGHDT, YYEEEE.

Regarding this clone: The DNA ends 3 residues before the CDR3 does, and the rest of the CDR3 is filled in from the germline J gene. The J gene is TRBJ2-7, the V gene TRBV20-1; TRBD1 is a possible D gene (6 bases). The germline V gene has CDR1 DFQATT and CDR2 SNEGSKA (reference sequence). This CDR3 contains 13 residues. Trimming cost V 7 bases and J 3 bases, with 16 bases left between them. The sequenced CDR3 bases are TGCAGTGGGGGGCAGGGGATCGGCTACGAG. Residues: CSGGQGIGYE. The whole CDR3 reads CSGGQGIGYEQYF.

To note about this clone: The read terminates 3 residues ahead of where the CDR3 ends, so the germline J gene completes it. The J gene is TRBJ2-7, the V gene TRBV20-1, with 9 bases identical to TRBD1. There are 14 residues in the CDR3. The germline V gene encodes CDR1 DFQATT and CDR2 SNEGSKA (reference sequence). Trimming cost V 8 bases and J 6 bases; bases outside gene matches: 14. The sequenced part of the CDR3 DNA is TGCAGTCCCCGAGCCTCAGGGGACAGGGTCGAG. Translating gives CSPRASGDRVE. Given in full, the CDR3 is CSPRASGDRVEQYF.

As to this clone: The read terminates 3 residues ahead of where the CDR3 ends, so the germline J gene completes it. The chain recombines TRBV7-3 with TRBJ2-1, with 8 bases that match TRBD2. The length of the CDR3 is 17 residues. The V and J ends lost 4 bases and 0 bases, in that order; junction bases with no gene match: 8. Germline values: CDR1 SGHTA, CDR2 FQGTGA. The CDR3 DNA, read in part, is TGTGCCAGCAGCTCTCCCCCAGCGGGAGACTCCTACAATGAG. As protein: CASSSPPAGDSYNE. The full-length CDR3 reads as CASSSPPAGDSYNEQFF.

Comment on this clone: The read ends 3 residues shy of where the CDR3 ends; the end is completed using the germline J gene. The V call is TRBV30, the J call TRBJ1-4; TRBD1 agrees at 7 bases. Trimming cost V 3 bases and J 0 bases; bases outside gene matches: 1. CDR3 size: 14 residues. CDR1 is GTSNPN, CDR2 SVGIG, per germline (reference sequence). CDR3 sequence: CAWSGTATNEKLFF. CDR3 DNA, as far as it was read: TGTGCCTGGAGCGGGACAGCAACTAATGAAAAA.

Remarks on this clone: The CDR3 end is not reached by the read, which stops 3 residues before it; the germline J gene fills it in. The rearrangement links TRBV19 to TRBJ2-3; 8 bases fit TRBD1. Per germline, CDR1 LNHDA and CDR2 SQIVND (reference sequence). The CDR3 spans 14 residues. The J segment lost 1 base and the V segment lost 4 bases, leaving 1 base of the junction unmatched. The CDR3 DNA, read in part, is TGTGCCAGTAGTACGGACAGGGGCACAGATACG. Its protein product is CASSTDRGTDT. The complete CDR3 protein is CASSTDRGTDTQYF.

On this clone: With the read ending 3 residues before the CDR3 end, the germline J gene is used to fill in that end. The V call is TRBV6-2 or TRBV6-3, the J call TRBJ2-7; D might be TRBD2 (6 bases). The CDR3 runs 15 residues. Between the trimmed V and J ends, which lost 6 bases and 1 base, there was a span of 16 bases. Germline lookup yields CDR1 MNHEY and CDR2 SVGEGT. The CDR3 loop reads CASRIPRDWSYEQYF. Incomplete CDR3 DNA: TGTGCCAGCAGGATCCCCCGGGACTGGTCCTACGAG.

The DNA read from the CDR3 is TGTGCCAGCAGTCAGGGTAGCGGAGGCAATCAGCCC. Encoded protein: CASSQGSGGNQP. The whole CDR3 reads CASSQGSGGNQPQHF. The chain has TRBV28 and TRBJ1-5, with D perhaps TRBD1 (5 bases). The read terminates 3 residues ahead of where the CDR3 ends, so the germline J gene completes it. The germline V and J ends were trimmed by 5 bases and 2 bases, with 13 bases remaining between them. The V gene's germline CDR1 is MDHEN and CDR2 SYDVKM. This CDR3 spans 15 amino acids.

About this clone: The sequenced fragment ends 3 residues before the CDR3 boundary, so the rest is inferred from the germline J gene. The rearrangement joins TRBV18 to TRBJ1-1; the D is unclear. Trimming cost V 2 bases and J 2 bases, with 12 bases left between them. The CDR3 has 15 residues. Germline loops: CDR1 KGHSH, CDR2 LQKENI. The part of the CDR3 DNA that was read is TGTGCCAGCTCACCAATAGCCTCGTTAAACACTGAA. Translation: CASSPIASLNTE. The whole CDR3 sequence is CASSPIASLNTEAFF.

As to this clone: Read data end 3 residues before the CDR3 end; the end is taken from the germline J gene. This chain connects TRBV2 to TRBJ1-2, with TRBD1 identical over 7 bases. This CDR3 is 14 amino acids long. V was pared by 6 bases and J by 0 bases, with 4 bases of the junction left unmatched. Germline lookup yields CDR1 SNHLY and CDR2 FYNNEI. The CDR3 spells CASRGDSSNYGYTF. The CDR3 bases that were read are TGTGCCAGCAGGGGGGACAGCTCTAACTATGGC.

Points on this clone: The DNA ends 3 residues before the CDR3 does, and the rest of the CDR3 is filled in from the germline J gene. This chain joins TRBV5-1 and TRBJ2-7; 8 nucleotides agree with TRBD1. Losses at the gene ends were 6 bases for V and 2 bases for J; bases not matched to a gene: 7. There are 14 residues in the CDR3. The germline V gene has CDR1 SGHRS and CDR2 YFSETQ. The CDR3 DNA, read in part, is TGCGCCAGCAACCTCGGACAGGGACCCTACGAG. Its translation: CASNLGQGPYE. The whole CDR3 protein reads CASNLGQGPYEQYF.